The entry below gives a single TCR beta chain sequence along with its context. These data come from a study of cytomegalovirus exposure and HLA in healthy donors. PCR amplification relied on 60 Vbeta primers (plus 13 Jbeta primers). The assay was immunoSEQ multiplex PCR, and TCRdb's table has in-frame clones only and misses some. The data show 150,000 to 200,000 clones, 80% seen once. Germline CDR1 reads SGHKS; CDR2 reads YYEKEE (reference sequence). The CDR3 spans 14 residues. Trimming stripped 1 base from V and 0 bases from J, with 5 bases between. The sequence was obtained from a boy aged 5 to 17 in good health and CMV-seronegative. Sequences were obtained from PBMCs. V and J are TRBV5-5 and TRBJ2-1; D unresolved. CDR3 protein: CASSLKLSYNEQFF. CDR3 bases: TGTGCCAGCAGCTTGAAGCTCTCCTACAATGAGCAGTTCTTC.